The following is a T cell receptor beta chain sequence with its context. Its antigen is unknown. No base-level quality is on record; no much larger clone is a single base apart. The immunoSEQ Assay, a bias-controlled multiplex PCR, was used to amplify TCRbeta CDR3 regions from genomic DNA. For the original study's pipeline: The number of nucleated cells in each sample was estimated by amplification of reference gene primers within the assay. To quantify the absolute abundance of each unique TCRbeta CDR3 rearrangement, sequence reads were collapsed and filtered. Productive Simpson clonality was computed per sample as the square root of Simpson's diversity index over productive rearrangements. Imported from immuneACCESS, the table was reduced by TCRdb to in-frame sequences with V and J called. These copies leave out some clones; in studies compared against another copy, an unresolved V gene accounts for under half, and the cause of the remainder is not known. V and J calls and clone size are copied from that table; D and trimming were computed from the DNA. The sample records about 160,000 clones, roughly 91% of which are singletons. The ten largest clones capture 3.5% to 5% of the sample.

This sample was taken from a study of blood T cell repertoires in COVID-19 (dated by TCRdb to 2020 to 2022). Turning to the overall study: Samples from collaborators originated in the United States, Italy and Spain and spanned both the acute and convalescent phases of COVID-19. The samples were drawn from two sources: the first 160 participants of the ongoing ImmuneRACE study, and 950 to 1,500 subjects contributed by 6 global collaborators. The repertoires were released in a freely available public database meant as a resource for research on the immune response to SARS-CoV-2. Where HLA class I and class II types were available, the types were taken from metadata supplied by the sample provider, not from assay-based typing. Deeply sampled blood TCRbeta repertoires from subjects exposed to, actively infected with, or recovered from COVID-19 were included in the dataset. Sample metadata almost always included a de-identified subject ID, COVID-19 status, age in years and sex. The material from the prospective study consisted of cDNA or gDNA derived from T cells, B-cell-depleted T cells, or PBMCs.

The collaborating institutions used their own protocols to collect whole blood in K2EDTA tubes. For TCRbeta analysis, collaborators shipped samples in one of three forms: frozen whole blood, isolated PBMCs, or DNA extracted from either of those sample types. The cysteine opens and the phenylalanine closes a CDR3 of 14 amino acids. The read is trimmed to its CDR3 DNA, 42 bases read in frame from base 1. Via the germline V gene (reference sequence), CDR1 is SGHNT and CDR2 YYREEE. V is trimmed back by 0 bases and J by 4 bases, and the junction contains 3 bases that no gene match accounts for. General findings and caveats noted by the study authors: The amount of clinical and demographic metadata varied by source and participant and was provided uncurated.

The TCR sequence derives from a woman between 45 and 60 years old with acute or convalescent COVID-19. The sequence joins TRBV5-4 to TRBJ1-1, and 7 junction bases match TRBD1. Sequencing input: peripheral blood. Here is the DNA: TGTGCCAGCAGCTTGGACAGGGGAGGCACTGAAGCTTTCTTT. Translated, it reads CASSLDRGGTEAFF.